Shown below are 14 T cell receptor beta chains from a single sample sequenced in a study of T cells after yellow fever vaccination. MiXCR was run by TCRdb on the 5' RACE reads, yielding one entry per CDR3 protein. The data show about 360,000 distinct CDR3 sequences, about 6% seen once. The specimen was PBMCs, collected 5 days after the yellow fever booster vaccination. All receptors come from a man aged 30-40 years who received the YFV17D yellow fever vaccine.

DNA for the CDR3: TGTGCCAGCAGACCCGGGGCAGCGGGATCACCCCTCCACTTT. It translates to CASRPGAAGSPLHF. This rearrangement joins TRBV6-5 to TRBJ1-6, with a tentative D call TRBD1 (5 bases). CDR1 is MNHEY and CDR2 is SVGAGI in the germline V gene. This CDR3 has 14 amino acids. The V end lost 6 bases, the J end lost 10 bases, and 16 bases lay between the germline ends.

In its sample, this clonotype was seen many times. The chain combines TRBV10-3 with TRBJ2-2; D ambiguous. V lost 8 bases, J lost 6 bases, and 4 bases lay in between. The length of the CDR3 is 10 residues. Germline CDR1 ENHRY, CDR2 SYGVKD. The CDR3 loop is CAIGAGELFF. The DNA of the CDR3 is TGTGCCATCGGGGCCGGGGAGCTGTTTTTT.

This clonotype was seen only a few times. The rearrangement joins TRBV19 to TRBJ2-2, with TRBD2 matching over 9 bases. From germline, CDR1 is LNHDA and CDR2 SQIVND (reference sequence). V lost 8 bases, J lost 7 bases, and 11 bases stayed unmatched. The length of the CDR3 is 15 residues. CDR3 residues: CASSLGLATVGELFF. CDR3 nucleotides: TGTGCCAGTTCGCTCGGACTAGCGACTGTCGGGGAGCTGTTTTTT.

There are many counts of this clonotype. This chain uses TRBV4-3 with TRBJ2-7, with 8 bases that match TRBD1. J gave up 7 bases and V 2 bases, and 13 bases lay outside the gene matches. CDR3 size: 16 residues. Per germline, CDR1 LGHNA and CDR2 YSLEER. The CDR3 nucleotides read TGCGCCAGCAGCCAATACGCCGGGACAGGAGGCTTTGAGCAGTACTTC. Translated, it gives CASSQYAGTGGFEQYF.

This clonotype has a handful of counts. The rearrangement uses TRBV5-1 and TRBJ2-5; D may be TRBD2 (6 bases). Germline CDR1 is SGHRS and CDR2 is YFSETQ. The CDR3 totals 18 residues. The V end lost 0 bases, the J end lost 4 bases, and 22 bases lay between the germline ends. CDR3 protein: CASSLALSGGVGGETQYF. The CDR3 DNA reads TGCGCCAGCAGCTTGGCACTTTCAGGAGGGGTTGGCGGAGAGACCCAGTACTTC.

At least ten counts were recorded for this clonotype. The junction shows a germline mismatch at one end, possibly a read error. The rearrangement links TRBV6-2 or TRBV6-3 to TRBJ2-1; D may be TRBD1 (5 bases). In germline, CDR1 is MNHEY, CDR2 SVGEGT. This CDR3 spans 13 amino acids. CDR3 in amino acids: CASSNSAGHEQFF. For the CDR3, the DNA is TGTGCCAGCAGTAACTCCGCAGGGCATGAGCAGTTCTTC.

The V and J genes are TRBV15 and TRBJ1-4; 9 bases are shared with TRBD1. This CDR3 is 14 amino acids long. The J segment lost 6 bases and the V segment lost 1 base, leaving 0 bases of the junction unmatched. Germline values: CDR1 LNHNV, CDR2 YYDKDF (reference sequence). CDR3 sequence: CATSRGTGDEKLFF. As DNA, the CDR3 is TGTGCCACCAGCAGAGGGACAGGGGATGAAAAACTGTTTTTT.

This clonotype turned up a few times. The gene calls are TRBV20-1 and TRBJ2-1; D is perhaps TRBD2 (5 bases). The CDR3 is made up of 14 amino acids. V lost 3 bases and J 3 bases, leaving 12 bases between the germline ends. Germline V gene data show CDR1 as DFQATT and CDR2 as SNEGSKA (reference sequence). CDR3 region: CSASGRAYYNEQFF. For the CDR3, the DNA is TGCAGTGCTAGCGGGCGGGCTTACTACAATGAGCAGTTCTTC.

This clonotype appeared a few times. The V call is TRBV6-6, the J call TRBJ2-1, with TRBD2 matching 7 bases. The junction had 4 bases not matched to a gene; V was cut back by 2 bases and J by 9 bases. Per germline, CDR1 MNHNY and CDR2 SVGAGI (reference sequence). This CDR3 is built from 13 residues. The CDR3 here is CASSYEIAGEQFF. The DNA of the CDR3 is TGTGCCAGCAGTTACGAAATAGCGGGTGAGCAGTTCTTC.

In its sample, this clonotype was seen a few times. The chain recombines TRBV12-3 or TRBV12-4 with TRBJ1-1; tentative D call: TRBD1 (6 bases). Trimming removed 4 bases from V and 5 bases from J, with 17 bases in between. This CDR3 region has 15 residues. The CDR3 protein is CASSSLQGLGTEAFF. The CDR3 DNA reads TGTGCCAGCAGTTCATTGCAGGGGTTGGGGACTGAAGCTTTCTTT.

This clonotype came up a few times. V is TRBV20-1 and J is TRBJ2-1; 10 bases line up with TRBD2. In germline, CDR1 is DFQATT, CDR2 SNEGSKA (reference sequence). Trimming removed 0 bases from V and 15 bases from J; junction bases left unmatched: 14. This CDR3 has 15 residues. The CDR3 nucleotides are TGCAGTGCTAGAGAGGCTAGCGGGAGTTTCTTCGGGGTGTTCTTC. Its translation: CSAREASGSFFGVFF.

This clonotype showed up many times. The J gene is TRBJ2-3, the V gene TRBV28, with D uncertain. Germline V gives CDR1 MDHEN, CDR2 SYDVKM. The CDR3 is 11 amino acids. V was clipped by 4 bases and J by 10 bases, with 9 bases between them. CDR3 nucleotide sequence: TGTGCCAGCAGTTCACAAGTACCGCAGTATTTT. Its translation: CASSSQVPQYF.

This clonotype appeared a few times. This chain uses TRBV18 with TRBJ1-2; 8 bases map to TRBD1. With 4 bases clipped from V and 4 bases from J, the junction kept 5 bases outside the gene matches. The CDR3 has 14 amino acids. In germline, CDR1 is KGHSH, CDR2 LQKENI. The CDR3 sequence: CASSQDRDAYGYTF. The CDR3 coding sequence is TGTGCCAGCTCACAGGACAGGGATGCCTATGGCTACACCTTC. Complete variable domain (other parts from reference TRBV18 and TRBJ1-2): NAGVMQNPRHLVRRRGQEARLRCSPMKGHSHVYWYRQLPEEGLKFMVYLQKENIIDESGMPKERFSAEFPKEGPSILRIQQVVRGDSAAYFCASSQDRDAYGYTFGSGTRLTVV.

The chain is built from TRBV7-9 and TRBJ2-1, with D perhaps being TRBD1 or TRBD2 (5 bases each). From germline, CDR1 is SEHNR and CDR2 FQNEAQ (reference sequence). The CDR3 length is 13 residues. Trimming pared 6 bases from V and 10 bases from J, leaving 16 bases between. The CDR3 nucleotides are TGTGCCAGCAGAGACGGGGCGATTTGGGAGCAGTTCTTC. Translating gives CASRDGAIWEQFF. The variable domain in full, with the rest retrieved from reference TRBV7-9 and TRBJ2-1, is DTGVSQNPRHKITKRGQNVTFRCDPISEHNRLYWYRQTLGQGPEFLTYFQNEAQLEKSRLLSDRFSAERPKGSFSTLEIQRTEQGDSAMYLCASRDGAIWEQFFGPGTRLTVL.